This is a list of T cell receptor beta chains from one sample in a study of regulatory T cells in long-lasting Graves disease. MiXCR, run by TCRdb on the multiplex PCR reads, gives a single entry per CDR3 protein. The sample consists of 350,000 to 450,000 distinct CDR3 sequences, roughly 20% of them appearing once. Sequences were derived from peripheral blood mononuclear cells (PBMCs), sampled when the disease was refractory, from a patient treated with antithyroid drugs. These receptors were obtained from a woman aged 40 to 50 with Graves disease. CDR3s include the opening cysteine and the closing phenylalanine or tryptophan. The D gene is left open where the match is weak. Size tells how often a clone was seen (once, few, many) or the class of an expanded clone, and some rows leave it out.

TRBJ2-6 | TRBD1 | - | TRBV28 | CASSFRTGAGANVLTF | TGTGCCAGCAGTTTTAGGACAGGGGCTGGGGCCAACGTCCTGACTTTC
TRBJ1-4 | - | many | TRBV7-2 | CASSSGILVDEELFF | TGTGCCAGCAGCTCGGGGATCCTAGTGGATGAAGAACTGTTTTTT
TRBJ2-7 | TRBD2 | - | TRBV20-1 | CSAGLAGAYEQYF | TGCAGTGCTGGACTAGCGGGAGCCTACGAGCAGTACTTC
TRBJ2-2 | - | few | TRBV5-1 | CASSPAGVRTGELFF | TGCGCCAGCAGCCCGGCTGGAGTCAGGACCGGGGAGCTGTTTTTT
TRBJ1-1 | - | - | TRBV30 | CAWRRVANTEAFF | TGTGCCTGGAGGAGAGTGGCGAACACTGAAGCTTTCTTT
TRBJ2-4 | - | - | TRBV7-2 | CASSFFRNIQYF | TGTGCCAGCAGCTTTTTCCGTAACATTCAGTACTTC
TRBJ2-6 | - | few | TRBV20-1 | CSASSGHGANVLTF | TGCAGTGCTAGCTCGGGGCATGGGGCCAACGTCCTGACTTTC
TRBJ2-2 | - | many | TRBV7-9 | CASSLTRNTGELFF | TGTGCCAGCAGCTTGACTAGAAACACCGGGGAGCTGTTTTTT
TRBJ2-7 | - | - | TRBV9 | CASSVNPLGSGSYEQYF | TGTGCCAGCAGCGTAAACCCCCTAGGTTCCGGGAGCTACGAGCAGTACTTC
TRBJ1-1 | TRBD1 | - | TRBV20-1 | CRAVGDRDLRDTEAFF | TGCAGAGCAGTAGGGGACAGGGACCTTCGGGACACTGAAGCTTTCTTT
TRBJ1-5 | - | - | TRBV10-3 | CAISESFGAPQHF | TGTGCCATCAGTGAGTCGTTCGGGGCCCCCCAGCATTTT
TRBJ2-2 | TRBD2 | - | TRBV20-1 | CSAFSGRATGELFF | TGCAGTGCCTTTAGCGGGAGGGCCACCGGGGAGCTGTTTTTT
TRBJ1-4 | - | many | TRBV2 | CASSGGASTNEKLFF | TGTGCCAGCAGCGGTGGCGCTTCAACTAATGAAAAACTGTTTTTT
TRBJ1-2 | - | many | TRBV10-2 | CASSGTVVYGYTF | TGCGCCAGCAGTGGGACAGTCGTTTATGGCTACACCTTC
TRBJ2-2 | - | few | TRBV5-6 | CASSWYGPNTGELFF | TGTGCCAGCAGCTGGTACGGACCAAACACCGGGGAGCTGTTTTTT
TRBJ1-1 | TRBD1 | few | TRBV5-1 | CASSLGQGLGAFF | TGCGCCAGCAGCTTGGGACAGGGCTTGGGGGCTTTCTTT
TRBJ1-1 | - | - | TRBV20-1 | CSARSSSSIASTEAFF | TGCAGTGCTCGCTCTTCGAGCAGTATAGCGTCTACTGAAGCTTTCTTT
TRBJ2-5 | TRBD2 | many | TRBV27 | CASRDGTSGRETQYF | TGTGCCAGCAGGGACGGGACTAGCGGGAGAGAGACCCAGTACTTC
TRBJ2-2 | - | - | TRBV5-1 | CASSGGTGTGELFF | TGCGCCAGCAGCGGGGGGACTGGCACCGGGGAGCTGTTTTTT
TRBJ2-7 | TRBD1 | - | TRBV6-1 | CASSPRFGQGLNEQYF | TGTGCCAGCAGCCCGAGGTTTGGACAGGGGCTTAACGAGCAGTACTTC
TRBJ1-2 | - | many | TRBV28 | CASSSSGHNYGYTF | TGTGCCAGCAGTTCGTCGGGACATAACTATGGCTACACCTTC
TRBJ1-5 | - | many | TRBV12-3/TRBV12-4 | CASTPGIERPQHF | TGTGCCAGCACCCCCGGTATAGAGCGGCCCCAGCATTTT
TRBJ2-2 | - | few | TRBV20-1 | CSALRPNTGELFF | TGCAGTGCCCTCCGTCCGAACACCGGGGAGCTGTTTTTT
TRBJ1-1 | - | few | TRBV30 | CAWSSYKGNTEAFF | TGTGCCTGGAGTTCGTATAAGGGGAACACTGAAGCTTTCTTT
TRBJ1-5 | TRBD1 | many | TRBV24-1 | CATSLQGNQPQHF | TGTGCCACCAGCCTACAGGGGAATCAGCCCCAGCATTTT
TRBJ1-1 | - | few | TRBV20-1 | CSAAGHLNTEAFF | TGCAGTGCCGCCGGACACTTAAACACTGAAGCTTTCTTT
TRBJ1-2 | - | many | TRBV28 | CASSSRWWLNYGYTF | TGTGCCAGCAGTTCCCGTTGGTGGCTGAACTATGGCTACACCTTC
TRBJ1-1 | - | - | TRBV13 | CASSLGSGPLNTEAFF | TGTGCCAGCAGCTTAGGGTCAGGGCCTCTGAACACTGAAGCTTTCTTT
TRBJ1-4 | TRBD1 | many | TRBV2 | CASTYRGDGEKLFF | TGTGCCAGCACCTACAGGGGAGATGGGGAAAAACTGTTTTTT
TRBJ2-7 | - | few | TRBV5-1 | CASRASYEQYF | TGCGCCAGCAGGGCCTCCTACGAGCAGTACTTC
TRBJ2-7 | - | many | TRBV12-3/TRBV12-4 | CASSSRSKGTGEQYF | TGTGCCAGCAGTTCCAGGTCGAAGGGGACGGGCGAGCAGTACTTC
TRBJ2-5 | - | - | TRBV10-2 | CAARGANIETQYF | TGCGCCGCCCGCGGCGCGAATATAGAGACCCAGTACTTC
TRBJ2-2 | TRBD2 | many | TRBV6-2/TRBV6-3 | CASLGGLAGAGELFF | TGTGCCAGCTTGGGGGGACTAGCGGGAGCCGGGGAGCTGTTTTTT
TRBJ2-3 | TRBD2 | - | TRBV11-2 | CASSSRLAGGPFRADTQYF | TGTGCCAGCAGCTCAAGACTAGCGGGAGGGCCATTCCGCGCAGATACGCAGTATTTT
TRBJ1-2 | - | once | TRBV6-4 | CASSVSLGVESYGYTF | TGTGCCAGCAGTGTGTCTCTAGGTGTCGAGAGCTATGGCTACACCTTC
TRBJ2-3 | - | - | TRBV2 | CASISSGKYTQYF | TGTGCCAGCATTAGCAGCGGCAAGTATACGCAGTATTTT
TRBJ2-5 | - | few | TRBV19 | CASSADTGLEETQYF | TGTGCCAGTAGTGCGGATACAGGGTTGGAGGAGACCCAGTACTTC
TRBJ1-1 | - | - | TRBV3-1 | CASSQTGNTEAFF | TGTGCCAGCAGCCAAACGGGGAACACTGAAGCTTTCTTT
TRBJ2-7 | - | many | TRBV6-5 | CASSYSGIGSEQYF | TGTGCCAGCAGTTACTCGGGCATAGGCTCCGAGCAGTACTTC
TRBJ1-1 | - | - | TRBV5-1 | CASSPTSLVSWGTEAFF | TGCGCCAGCAGCCCAACCTCCCTGGTTTCTTGGGGGACTGAAGCTTTCTTT
TRBJ2-6 | TRBD1 | - | TRBV6-2/TRBV6-3 | CASSSTGAGGANVLTF | TGTGCCAGCAGCTCAACAGGGGCAGGTGGGGCCAACGTCCTGACTTTC
TRBJ1-1 | TRBD1 | few | TRBV5-1 | CASSLDPGGLNTEAFF | TGCGCCAGCAGCTTGGATCCAGGGGGCCTGAACACTGAAGCTTTCTTT
TRBJ1-4 | - | few | TRBV29-1 | CSVRISNEKLFF | TGCAGCGTTCGGATCTCTAATGAAAAACTGTTTTTT
TRBJ2-1 | - | - | TRBV6-1 | CASSASTFHNEQFF | TGTGCCAGCAGCGCCTCCACTTTCCACAATGAGCAGTTCTTC
TRBJ2-7 | TRBD2 | many | TRBV28 | CASRPTGLAAHEQYF | TGTGCCAGCAGGCCTACGGGACTAGCGGCCCACGAGCAGTACTTC
TRBJ2-7 | TRBD2 | many | TRBV20-1 | CSARRLADPYEQYF | TGCAGTGCTAGACGGCTAGCGGACCCCTACGAGCAGTACTTC
TRBJ2-1 | TRBD2 | - | TRBV19 | CASSIGTRGYNEQFF | TGTGCCAGTAGTATAGGGACTAGAGGCTACAATGAGCAGTTCTTC
TRBJ1-4 | TRBD1 | many | TRBV28 | CASSLQGAVEKLFF | TGTGCCAGCAGTTTACAGGGGGCGGTTGAAAAACTGTTTTTT
TRBJ2-5 | TRBD2 | few | TRBV15 | CATSGKPGSGGFRTGDRETQYF | TGTGCCACCAGCGGAAAGCCAGGGTCGGGAGGTTTCCGTACGGGGGATCGAGAGACCCAGTACTTC
TRBJ1-2 | - | many | TRBV28 | CASTPGEGSWAGGYTF | TGTGCCAGCACCCCCGGGGAGGGAAGTTGGGCGGGCGGCTACACCTTC